Listed below are T cell receptor beta chains from one sample, sequenced in a study of siplizumab effects on memory and regulatory T cells. Clones were sequenced by immunoSEQ multiplex PCR, and TCRdb holds only the in-frame ones, with some missing. Among about 87,000 clones listed, about nine tenths were seen once. Sequencing was carried out using CD4+ T cells sorted from blood. All receptors derive from a human donor in good health. The CDR3 runs from the conserved cysteine through the conserved F or W. Clone size is not always given. Where it is, it says once, few, many or a class for expanded clones.

CDR3 length: 13
V gene: TRBV21-1
J gene: TRBJ1-5
clone size: NA
CDR3 protein: CASSKGRVQPQHF

CDR3 length: 15
V gene: TRBV7-2
J gene: TRBJ1-1
clone size: NA
CDR3 protein: CASSFRQGMNTEAFF

CDR3 length: 14
V gene: TRBV5-1
J gene: TRBJ2-6
clone size: NA
CDR3 protein: CASSLNTGANVLTF

CDR3 length: 14
V gene: TRBV9
J gene: TRBJ2-3
clone size: NA
CDR3 protein: CASSVDPAGVTQYF

CDR3 length: 15
V gene: TRBV19
J gene: TRBJ2-5
clone size: NA
CDR3 protein: CASSRTSRGQETQYF

CDR3 length: 15
V gene: TRBV19
J gene: TRBJ1-2
clone size: NA
CDR3 protein: CASRKIQGSNYGYTF

CDR3 length: 16
V gene: TRBV4-3
J gene: TRBJ2-7
clone size: NA
CDR3 protein: CASSQGLAHHQYEQYF

CDR3 length: 15
V gene: TRBV6-5
J gene: TRBJ2-7
clone size: NA
CDR3 protein: CASRQGQGAFYEQYF

CDR3 length: 16
V gene: TRBV5-1
J gene: TRBJ2-3
clone size: NA
CDR3 protein: CASSLLSGRRTDTQYF

CDR3 length: 14
V gene: TRBV18
J gene: TRBJ2-5
clone size: NA
CDR3 protein: CASSPLTGSETQYF

CDR3 length: 15
V gene: TRBV19
J gene: TRBJ2-1
clone size: NA
CDR3 protein: CASSIDYRAYNEQFF

CDR3 length: 15
V gene: TRBV5-6
J gene: TRBJ1-5
clone size: few
CDR3 protein: CASSLFGTGNQPQHF

CDR3 length: 15
V gene: TRBV11-3
J gene: TRBJ2-3
clone size: NA
CDR3 protein: CASSGRLAAGDTQYF

CDR3 length: 14
V gene: TRBV27
J gene: TRBJ2-5
clone size: NA
CDR3 protein: CASSKQAGRETQYF

CDR3 length: 15
V gene: TRBV9
J gene: TRBJ2-2
clone size: NA
CDR3 protein: CASSKLAENTGELFF

CDR3 length: 17
V gene: TRBV5-1
J gene: TRBJ2-1
clone size: NA
CDR3 protein: CASSLAVASGVVDEQFF

CDR3 length: 14
V gene: TRBV5-8
J gene: TRBJ1-1
clone size: NA
CDR3 protein: CASSLRYGGTEAFF

CDR3 length: 14
V gene: TRBV14
J gene: TRBJ2-3
clone size: NA
CDR3 protein: CASSLWDLKDTQYF

CDR3 length: 14
V gene: TRBV28
J gene: TRBJ2-7
clone size: NA
CDR3 protein: CASSLDSVRYEQYF